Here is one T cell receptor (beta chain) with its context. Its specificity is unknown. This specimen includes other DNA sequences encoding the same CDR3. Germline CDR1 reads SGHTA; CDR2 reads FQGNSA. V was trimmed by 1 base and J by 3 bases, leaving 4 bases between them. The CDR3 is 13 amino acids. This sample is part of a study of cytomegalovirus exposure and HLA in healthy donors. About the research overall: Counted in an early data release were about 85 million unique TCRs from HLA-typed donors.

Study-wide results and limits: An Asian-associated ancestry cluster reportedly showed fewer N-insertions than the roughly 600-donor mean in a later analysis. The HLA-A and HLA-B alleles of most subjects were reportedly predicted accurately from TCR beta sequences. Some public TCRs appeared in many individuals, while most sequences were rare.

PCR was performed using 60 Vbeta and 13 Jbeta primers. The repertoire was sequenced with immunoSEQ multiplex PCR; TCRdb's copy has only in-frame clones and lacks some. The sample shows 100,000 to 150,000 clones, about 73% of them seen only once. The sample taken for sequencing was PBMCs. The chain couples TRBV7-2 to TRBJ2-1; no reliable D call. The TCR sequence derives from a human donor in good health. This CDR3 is CASSLGSYNEQFF. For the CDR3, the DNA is TGTGCCAGCAGCTTAGGCAGCTACAATGAGCAGTTCTTC.